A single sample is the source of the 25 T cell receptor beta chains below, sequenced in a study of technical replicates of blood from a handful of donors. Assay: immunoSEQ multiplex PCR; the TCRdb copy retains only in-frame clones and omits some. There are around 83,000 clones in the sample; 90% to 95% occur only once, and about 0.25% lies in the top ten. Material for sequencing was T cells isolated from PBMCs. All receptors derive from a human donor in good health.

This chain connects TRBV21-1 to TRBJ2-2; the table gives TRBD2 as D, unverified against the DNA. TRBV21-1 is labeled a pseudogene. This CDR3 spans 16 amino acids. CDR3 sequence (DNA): TGTGCCAGCAGCAATGTAGAGGGCAGTAACACCGGGGAGCTGTTTTTT. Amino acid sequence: CASSNVEGSNTGELFF.

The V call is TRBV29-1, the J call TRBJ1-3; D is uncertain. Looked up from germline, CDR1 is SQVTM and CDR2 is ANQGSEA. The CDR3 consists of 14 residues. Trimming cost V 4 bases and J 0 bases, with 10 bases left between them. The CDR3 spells CSVVENNSGNTIYF. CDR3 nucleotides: TGCAGCGTTGTAGAAAACAACTCTGGAAACACCATATATTTT.

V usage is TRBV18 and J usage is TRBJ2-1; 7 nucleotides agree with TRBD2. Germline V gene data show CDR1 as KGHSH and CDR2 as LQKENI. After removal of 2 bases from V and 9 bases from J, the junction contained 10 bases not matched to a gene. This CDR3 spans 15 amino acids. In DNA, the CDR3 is TGTGCCAGCTCACCAGGCGGGAGCGACGAGGGTGAGCAGTTCTTC. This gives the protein CASSPGGSDEGEQFF.

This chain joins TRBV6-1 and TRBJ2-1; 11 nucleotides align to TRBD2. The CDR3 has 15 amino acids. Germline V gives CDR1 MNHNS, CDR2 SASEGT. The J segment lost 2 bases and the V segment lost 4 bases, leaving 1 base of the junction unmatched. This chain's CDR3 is CASSVAGGPYNEQFF. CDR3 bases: TGTGCCAGCAGTGTAGCGGGAGGGCCCTACAATGAGCAGTTCTTC.

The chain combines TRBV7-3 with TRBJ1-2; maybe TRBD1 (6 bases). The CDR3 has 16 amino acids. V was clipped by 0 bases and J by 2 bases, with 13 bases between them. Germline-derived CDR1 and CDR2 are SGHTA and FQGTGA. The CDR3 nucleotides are TGTGCCAGCAGCTTAACGCTACAGGGTTACAACTATGGCTACACCTTC. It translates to CASSLTLQGYNYGYTF.

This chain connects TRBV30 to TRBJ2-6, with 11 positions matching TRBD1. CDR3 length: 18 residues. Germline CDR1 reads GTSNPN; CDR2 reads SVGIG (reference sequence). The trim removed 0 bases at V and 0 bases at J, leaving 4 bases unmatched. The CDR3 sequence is CAWSVGTGGYSGANVLTF. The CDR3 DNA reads TGTGCCTGGAGTGTCGGGACAGGGGGGTACTCTGGGGCCAACGTCCTGACTTTC. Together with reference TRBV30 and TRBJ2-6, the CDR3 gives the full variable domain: SQTIHQWPATLVQPVGSPLSLECTVEGTSNPNLYWYRQAAGRGLQLLFYSVGIGQISSEVPQNLSASRPQDRQFILSSKKLLLSDSGFYLCAWSVGTGGYSGANVLTFGAGSRLTVL.

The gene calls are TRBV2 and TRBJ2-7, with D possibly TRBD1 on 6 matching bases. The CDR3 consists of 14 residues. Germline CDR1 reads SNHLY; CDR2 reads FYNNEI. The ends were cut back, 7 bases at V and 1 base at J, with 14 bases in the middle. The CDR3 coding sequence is TGTGCCAGCACCCTAGAGACAGGTTCCTACGAGCAGTACTTC. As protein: CASTLETGSYEQYF.

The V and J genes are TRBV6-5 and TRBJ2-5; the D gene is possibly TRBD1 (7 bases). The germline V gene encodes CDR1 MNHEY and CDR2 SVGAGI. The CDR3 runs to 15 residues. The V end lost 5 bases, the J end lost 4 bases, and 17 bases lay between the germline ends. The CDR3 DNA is TGTGCCAGCAGTCTACAGGGGAAAGCGGGAGAGACCCAGTACTTC. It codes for CASSLQGKAGETQYF.

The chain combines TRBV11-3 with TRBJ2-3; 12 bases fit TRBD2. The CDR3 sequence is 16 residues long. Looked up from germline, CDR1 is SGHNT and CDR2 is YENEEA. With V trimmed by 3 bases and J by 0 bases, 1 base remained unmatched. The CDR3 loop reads CASSLLAGGSTDTQYF. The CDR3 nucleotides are TGTGCCAGCAGCTTGCTAGCGGGGGGGAGCACAGATACGCAGTATTTT. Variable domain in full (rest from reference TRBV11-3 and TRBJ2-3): EAGVVQSPRYKIIEKKQPVAFWCNPISGHNTLYWYLQNLGQGPELLIRYENEEAVDDSQLPKDRFSAERLKGVDSTLKIQPAELGDSAVYLCASSLLAGGSTDTQYFGPGTRLTVL.

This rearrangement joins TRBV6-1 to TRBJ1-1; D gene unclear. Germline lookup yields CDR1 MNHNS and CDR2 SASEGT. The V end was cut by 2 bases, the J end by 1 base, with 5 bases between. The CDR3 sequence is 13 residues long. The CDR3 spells CASSELQNTEAFF. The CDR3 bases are TGTGCCAGCAGTGAATTACAGAACACTGAAGCTTTCTTT.

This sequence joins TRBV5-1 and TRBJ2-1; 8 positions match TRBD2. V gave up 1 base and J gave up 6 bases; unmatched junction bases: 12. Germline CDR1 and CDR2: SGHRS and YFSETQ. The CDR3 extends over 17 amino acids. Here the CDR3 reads CASSLNHPGGRGNEQFF. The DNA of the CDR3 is TGCGCCAGCAGCTTGAATCACCCGGGAGGGCGGGGCAATGAGCAGTTCTTC.

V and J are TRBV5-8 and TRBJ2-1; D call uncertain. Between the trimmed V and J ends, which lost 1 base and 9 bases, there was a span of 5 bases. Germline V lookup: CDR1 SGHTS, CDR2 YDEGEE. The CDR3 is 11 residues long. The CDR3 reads CASSLLFEQFF. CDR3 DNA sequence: TGTGCCAGCAGCTTGTTATTTGAGCAGTTCTTC.

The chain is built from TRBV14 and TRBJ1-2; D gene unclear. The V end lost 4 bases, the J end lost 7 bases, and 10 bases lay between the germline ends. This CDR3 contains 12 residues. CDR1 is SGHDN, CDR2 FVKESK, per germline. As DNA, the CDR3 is TGTGCCAGCAGCCGGCTCCTCATTGGCTACACCTTC. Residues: CASSRLLIGYTF. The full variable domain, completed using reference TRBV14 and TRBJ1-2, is EAGVTQFPSHSVIEKGQTVTLRCDPISGHDNLYWYRRVMGKEIKFLLHFVKESKQDESGMPNNRFLAERTGGTYSTLKVQPAELEDSGVYFCASSRLLIGYTFGSGTRLTVV.

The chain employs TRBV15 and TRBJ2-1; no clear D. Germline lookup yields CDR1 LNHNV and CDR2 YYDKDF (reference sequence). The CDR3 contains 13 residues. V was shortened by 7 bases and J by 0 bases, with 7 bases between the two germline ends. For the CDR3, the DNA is TGTGCCACCACTAGGAACTCCTACAATGAGCAGTTCTTC. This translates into CATTRNSYNEQFF. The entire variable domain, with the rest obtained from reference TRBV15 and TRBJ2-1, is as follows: DAMVIQNPRYQVTQFGKPVTLSCSQTLNHNVMYWYQQKSSQAPKLLFHYYDKDFNNEADTPDNFQSRRPNTSFCFLDIRSPGLGDTAMYLCATTRNSYNEQFFGPGTRLTVL.

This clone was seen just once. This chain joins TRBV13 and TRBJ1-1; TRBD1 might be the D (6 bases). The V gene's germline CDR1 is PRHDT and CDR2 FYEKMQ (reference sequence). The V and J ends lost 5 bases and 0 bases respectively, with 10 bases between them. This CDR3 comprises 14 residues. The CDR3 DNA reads TGTGCCAGCAGCATACGGACAGTGAACACTGAAGCTTTCTTT. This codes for CASSIRTVNTEAFF.

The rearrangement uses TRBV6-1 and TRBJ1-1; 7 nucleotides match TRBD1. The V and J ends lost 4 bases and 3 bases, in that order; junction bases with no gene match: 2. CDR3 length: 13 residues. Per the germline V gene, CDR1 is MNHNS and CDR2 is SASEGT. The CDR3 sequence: CASSGDRDTEAFF. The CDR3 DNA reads TGTGCCAGCAGTGGGGACAGAGACACTGAAGCTTTCTTT.

CDR3 sequence (DNA): TGCGCCAGCAGCCAAAAAGCACCTTTTAACACCGGGGAGCTGTTTTTT. Protein: CASSQKAPFNTGELFF. The genes are TRBV4-1 and TRBJ2-2; D gene uncertain. V shed 2 bases and J shed 2 bases, with 12 bases lying between them. This CDR3 has 16 residues. Germline loops: CDR1 MGHRA, CDR2 YSYEKL.

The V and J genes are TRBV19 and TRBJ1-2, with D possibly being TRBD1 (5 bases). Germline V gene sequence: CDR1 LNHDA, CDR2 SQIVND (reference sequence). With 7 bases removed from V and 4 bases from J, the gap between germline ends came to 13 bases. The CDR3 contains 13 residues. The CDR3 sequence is CASTWDFTYGYTF. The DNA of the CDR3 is TGTGCCAGTACTTGGGACTTTACCTATGGCTACACCTTC.

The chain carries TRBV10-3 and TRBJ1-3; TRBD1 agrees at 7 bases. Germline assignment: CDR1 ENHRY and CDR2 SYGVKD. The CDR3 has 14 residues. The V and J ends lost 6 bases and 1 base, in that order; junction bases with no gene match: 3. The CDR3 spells CAIRPGGSGNTIYF. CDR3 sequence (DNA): TGTGCCATCAGGCCAGGGGGTTCTGGAAACACCATATATTTT.

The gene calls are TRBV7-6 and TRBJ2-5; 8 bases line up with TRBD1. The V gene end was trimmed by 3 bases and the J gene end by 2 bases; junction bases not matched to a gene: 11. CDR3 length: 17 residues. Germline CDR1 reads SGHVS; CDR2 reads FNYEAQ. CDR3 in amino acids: CASSFYGGDRGQETQYF. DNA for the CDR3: TGTGCCAGCAGCTTTTACGGGGGAGACAGGGGACAAGAGACCCAGTACTTC.

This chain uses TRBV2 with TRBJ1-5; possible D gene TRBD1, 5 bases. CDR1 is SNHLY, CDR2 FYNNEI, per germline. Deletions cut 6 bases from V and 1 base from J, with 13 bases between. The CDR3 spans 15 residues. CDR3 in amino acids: CASRGGARSNQPQHF. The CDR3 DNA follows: TGTGCCAGCAGGGGGGGAGCCCGAAGCAATCAGCCCCAGCATTTT.

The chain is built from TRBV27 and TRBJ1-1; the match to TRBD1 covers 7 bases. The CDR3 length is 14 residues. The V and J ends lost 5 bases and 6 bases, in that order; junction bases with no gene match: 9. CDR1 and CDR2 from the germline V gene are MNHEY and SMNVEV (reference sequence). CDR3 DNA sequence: TGTGCCAGCAGTCTCAACAGGGGAATGGCTGAAGCTTTCTTT. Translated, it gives CASSLNRGMAEAFF.

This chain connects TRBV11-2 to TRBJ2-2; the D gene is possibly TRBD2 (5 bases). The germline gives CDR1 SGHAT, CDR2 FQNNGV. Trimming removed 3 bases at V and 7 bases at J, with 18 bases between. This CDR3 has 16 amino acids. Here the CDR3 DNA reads TGTGCCAGCAGCTTTACCCCCAATGCCGGGATCGGGGAGCTGTTTTTT. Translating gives CASSFTPNAGIGELFF. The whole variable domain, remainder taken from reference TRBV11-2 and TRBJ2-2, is EAGVAQSPRYKIIEKRQSVAFWCNPISGHATLYWYQQILGQGPKLLIQFQNNGVVDDSQLPKDRFSAERLKGVDSTLKIQPAKLEDSAVYLCASSFTPNAGIGELFFGEGSRLTVL.

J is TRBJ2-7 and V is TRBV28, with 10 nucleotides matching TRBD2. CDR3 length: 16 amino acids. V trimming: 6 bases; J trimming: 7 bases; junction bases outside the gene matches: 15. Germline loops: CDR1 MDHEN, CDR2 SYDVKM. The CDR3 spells CASSLFLAGELGEQYF. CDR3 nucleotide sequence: TGTGCCAGCAGCCTTTTTCTAGCGGGAGAGCTCGGGGAGCAGTACTTC.

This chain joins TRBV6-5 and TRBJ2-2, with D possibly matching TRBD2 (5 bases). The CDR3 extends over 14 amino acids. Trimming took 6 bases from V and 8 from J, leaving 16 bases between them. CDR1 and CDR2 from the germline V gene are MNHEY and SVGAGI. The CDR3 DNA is TGTGCCAGCAGCCTTAGGGCCTCGGGGGGGGAGCTGTTTTTT. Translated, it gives CASSLRASGGELFF.